This is a list of T cell receptor beta chains from one sample in a study of blood T cell repertoires in COVID-19. Sequencing was performed with immunoSEQ multiplex PCR; in TCRdb, only in-frame clones are kept and a portion is missing. The sample comprises roughly 250,000 clones, about four fifths of which are singletons, and over 7.5% rests with the top ten. The sample comprised peripheral blood. These receptors came from a woman older than 75 with acute or convalescent COVID-19. Each CDR3 is given without its conserved first and last residue.

v_call cdr3_aa
TRBV19 ASTPRGAGHQETQY
TRBV7-6 ASSPRWRAGGTKNIQY
TRBV10-3 AISELAGGGELF
TRBV18 ASSPGQGRNTEAF
TRBV27 ASSPGQEVTPVSPLH
TRBV12-5 ASGLEHAGELF
TRBV5-1 ASSPTGLGGNTIY
TRBV2 ASSEQGGGTEAF
TRBV3-1/TRBV3-2 ASSQDRTSGGETQY
TRBV5-1 ASSLSQSAKNIQY
TRBV14 ASSHSGGTEAF
TRBV18 ASSDRDQETQY
TRBV7-9 ASIKQGPDTQY
TRBV5-6 ASSLGAEAF
TRBV29-1 SVGQGRGQPQH
TRBV9 ASSVAEQSNSPLH
TRBV2 ASTGGAWNEQF
TRBV19 ASTRYWEGYGYT
TRBV27 ASSLLDRNTDTQY
TRBV27 ASSRGGGLTDTQY
TRBV9 ASSGEASRFMNTEAF
TRBV5-4 ASSRRQGSYEQY
TRBV12-5 ASGFLGLAHIDTQY
TRBV10-3 AISEGGGYT
TRBV7-2 AGSGNLYQETQY
TRBV7-9 ASSRGGGASNEQF
TRBV2 ASSRASGGAYEQY
TRBV7-9 ASSPSFYGYT
TRBV9 ASSGTDGNTIY
TRBV5-1 ASSSGLAGGFTKGYEQY
TRBV2 ASNLQGYNEQF
TRBV6-5 ASRQQGTTGELF
TRBV18 ASSPIGGEETQY
TRBV5-1 ASSLAGTGEGKLF
TRBV18 ASSPPGTVSNYGYT
TRBV6-4 ASSDAGGRSDQPQH
TRBV18 ASSPFPQGANQPQH
TRBV5-4 ASSWGQGIATDTQY
TRBV6-6 ASSYSGQPYGYT
TRBV9 ASSVNLRGWHTGELF
TRBV11-2 ASSLGRGGPDTQY
TRBV7-8 ASSLQGAASPLH
TRBV7-3 ASSLTSASGGYNEQF
TRBV28 ASSSSGGFSYNEQF
TRBV30 AWSVTGNGNTIY
TRBV12-3/TRBV12-4 ASSPGFSGYT
TRBV5-1 ASSRRVGGMDTEAF
TRBV7-3 ASSQGAMNTEAF
TRBV5-4 ASSRGTQQETQY
TRBV7-8 ASSTTGLNEQF
TRBV2 ASSEGQANNSPLH
TRBV4-2 ASRKGGSNTGELF
TRBV10-3 AISAGQGRSEQY
TRBV4-2 ASSPTGGDREIGGASYNEQF
TRBV12-3/TRBV12-4 ASSLQGYGYT